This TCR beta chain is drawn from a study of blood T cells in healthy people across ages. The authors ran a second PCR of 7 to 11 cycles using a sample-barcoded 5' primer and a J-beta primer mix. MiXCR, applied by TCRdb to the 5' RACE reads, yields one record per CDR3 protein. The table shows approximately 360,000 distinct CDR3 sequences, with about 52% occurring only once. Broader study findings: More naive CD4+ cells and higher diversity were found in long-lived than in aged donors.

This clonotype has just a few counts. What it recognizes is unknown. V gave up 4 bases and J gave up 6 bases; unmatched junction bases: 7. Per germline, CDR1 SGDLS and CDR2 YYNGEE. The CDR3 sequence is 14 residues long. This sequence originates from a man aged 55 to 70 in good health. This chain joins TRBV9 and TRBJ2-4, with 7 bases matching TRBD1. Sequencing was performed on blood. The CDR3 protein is CASSSTDRVNIQYF. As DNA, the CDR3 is TGTGCCAGCAGCTCAACAGACAGGGTAAACATTCAGTACTTC.